The rows below give T cell receptor beta chains drawn from one sample of a study of blood T cell repertoires in COVID-19. Profiling relied on immunoSEQ multiplex PCR, and the TCRdb table lists in-frame clones only, not all of them. The profile shows roughly 41,000 clones, roughly 87% of them singletons. The material sequenced was peripheral blood. Receptors originate from a man aged 60-69 years with acute or convalescent COVID-19. CDR3s include the opening cysteine and the closing phenylalanine or tryptophan. D genes are given only for firm matches. Size tells how often a clone was seen (once, few, many) or the class of an expanded clone, and some rows leave it out.

>.|TRBV19|TRBJ2-7|.
CASSISPQHDEQYF
TGTGCCAGTAGTATATCTCCCCAACACGACGAGCAGTACTTC
>.|TRBV19|TRBJ2-3|TRBD2
CASSPSGGALDTQYF
TGTGCCAGTAGCCCTAGCGGGGGGGCATTGGATACGCAGTATTTT
>.|TRBV5-6|TRBJ1-4|TRBD1
CASSPGTVNEKLFF
TGTGCCAGCAGCCCCGGGACAGTTAATGAAAAACTGTTTTTT
>.|TRBV5-1|TRBJ2-1|.
CASSLGQASYNEQFF
TGCGCCAGCAGCTTGGGGCAGGCGTCCTACAATGAGCAGTTCTTC
>.|TRBV7-6|TRBJ1-2|.
CASSLGATGFYGYTF
TGTGCCAGCAGCTTAGGGGCAACAGGCTTCTATGGCTACACCTTC
>.|TRBV10-3|TRBJ2-7|.
CAISDSYEQYF
TGTGCCATCAGTGACTCGTACGAGCAGTACTTC
>.|TRBV12-3/TRBV12-4|TRBJ1-2|.
CASSPQGLNGYTF
TGTGCCAGCAGTCCCCAGGGACTCAATGGCTACACCTTC
>.|TRBV5-4|TRBJ2-7|.
CASSPLGGQGVYEQYF
TGTGCCAGCAGTCCGCTTGGAGGGCAGGGGGTATACGAGCAGTACTTC
>.|TRBV5-4|TRBJ1-6|.
CASSNPTAYNSPLHF
TGTGCCAGCAGTAATCCGACAGCCTATAATTCACCCCTCCACTTT
>.|TRBV18|TRBJ1-2|TRBD1
CASSPQDRGYGYTF
TGTGCCAGCTCACCGCAAGACAGGGGCTATGGCTACACCTTC
>.|TRBV24-1|TRBJ1-2|TRBD1
CATSDSTGGYGYTF
TGTGCCACCAGTGATTCAACAGGGGGTTATGGCTACACCTTC
>.|TRBV25-1|TRBJ2-7|.
CASSESHRYEQYF
TGTGCCAGCAGTGAATCACACCGCTACGAGCAGTACTTC
>.|TRBV30|TRBJ1-6|.
CAWSVAVRNSPLHF
TGTGCCTGGAGTGTGGCGGTAAGAAATTCACCCCTCCACTTT
>.|TRBV5-8|TRBJ1-5|.
CASSSGDYSNQPQHF
TGTGCCAGCAGCTCGGGTGATTATAGCAATCAGCCCCAGCATTTT
>.|TRBV3-1/TRBV3-2|TRBJ1-1|TRBD1
CASSPLTGGLAEAFF
TGTGCCAGCAGCCCCCTGACAGGGGGCCTCGCTGAAGCTTTCTTT
>.|TRBV5-1|TRBJ1-2|.
CASSPPGEGGYTF
TGCGCCAGCAGCCCGCCCGGAGAGGGTGGCTACACCTTC
>.|TRBV6-5|TRBJ1-2|TRBD1
CASRAKDRVNSGYTF
TGTGCCAGCAGGGCCAAGGACAGGGTTAACAGTGGCTACACCTTC
>few|TRBV27|TRBJ2-3|.
CASRSQGNTDTQYF
TGTGCCAGCAGGTCGCAGGGGAACACAGATACGCAGTATTTT
>.|TRBV7-9|TRBJ2-6|TRBD1
CASSVRDRASSGANVLTF
TGTGCCAGCAGCGTTAGGGACAGGGCTAGCTCTGGGGCCAACGTCCTGACTTTC
>.|TRBV3-1/TRBV3-2|TRBJ1-3|TRBD1
CASSHRPGTVVGNTIYF
TGTGCCAGCAGCCACCGACCGGGGACAGTAGTTGGAAACACCATATATTTT
>.|TRBV28|TRBJ1-6|TRBD1
CASKNTGGNSPLHF
TGTGCCAGCAAGAACACAGGGGGGAATTCACCCCTCCACTTT
>once|TRBV19|TRBJ1-5|.
CASSIVGYSLNQPQHF
TGTGCCAGTAGTATAGTTGGGTACAGTTTAAATCAGCCCCAGCATTTT
>.|TRBV11-2|TRBJ2-7|TRBD2
CASTSWGGEQYF
TGTGCCAGCACCTCGTGGGGGGGTGAGCAGTACTTC
>.|TRBV19|TRBJ2-3|.
CASRGRVDTQYF
TGTGCCAGTAGGGGCCGCGTAGATACGCAGTATTTT
>.|TRBV7-2|TRBJ2-3|TRBD2
CASSPLVVAGSTDTQYF
TGTGCCAGCAGCCCTTTGGTAGTAGCGGGGAGCACAGATACGCAGTATTTT
>.|TRBV12-3/TRBV12-4|TRBJ1-5|.
CASLAGHSQPQHF
TGTGCCAGCCTAGCCGGCCATTCTCAGCCCCAGCATTTT
>.|TRBV3-1/TRBV3-2|TRBJ1-2|TRBD1
CASSRGGGQGLGYTF
TGTGCCAGCAGCCGGGGAGGTGGACAGGGCCTTGGCTACACCTTC
>.|TRBV4-3|TRBJ1-5|.
CASSQVAGGNQPQHF
TGCGCCAGCAGCCAAGTCGCAGGAGGGAATCAGCCCCAGCATTTT
>few|TRBV3-1/TRBV3-2|TRBJ2-7|TRBD1
CASSLIGQGAGEQYF
TGTGCCAGCAGCCTCATCGGACAGGGGGCTGGCGAGCAGTACTTC
>once|TRBV29-1|TRBJ2-1|TRBD2
CSVLSLEAGGYNDGQFF
TGCAGCGTCCTCAGCCTCGAAGCGGGGGGATACAATGACGGGCAGTTCTTC
>.|TRBV7-6|TRBJ2-3|TRBD2
CASSPSGGAEDTQYF
TGTGCCAGCAGCCCGAGCGGGGGGGCCGAAGATACGCAGTATTTT
>.|TRBV3-1/TRBV3-2|TRBJ1-5|.
CASSQDLSQPQHF
TGTGCCAGCAGCCAAGATCTGAGTCAGCCCCAGCATTTT